A selection of T cell receptor beta chains follows, all from one sample in a study of molecular identifiers for immune sequencing clone quantification. TCRdb processed the PCR reads anew with MiXCR; each CDR3 protein has one entry. The sample contains over 600,000 distinct CDR3 sequences, just under 20% of which appear only once. The sequenced sample consisted of naive CD8+ T cells from blood, with Jurkat cell RNA spiked in. Source of these receptors: a human donor in good health. Some libraries in this study had Jurkat cell RNA spiked in. Each CDR3 is given with its conserved first and last residue. The D gene is left open where the match is weak. A clone size is listed for some rows: how often the clone was seen (once, few, many), or a class if it is expanded.

D	V	size	J	CDR3	DNA
TRBD2	TRBV12-3/TRBV12-4	many	TRBJ2-1	CASSLVAGDDEQFF	TGTGCCAGCAGTTTGGTAGCGGGGGATGATGAGCAGTTCTTC
TRBD1	TRBV5-1	many	TRBJ2-7	CASSEGQVDPYEQYF	TGCGCCAGCAGCGAGGGACAGGTCGACCCCTACGAGCAGTACTTC
NA	TRBV15	NA	TRBJ2-7	CATSRGTVSEQYF	TGTGCCACCAGCAGAGGGACAGTCTCCGAGCAGTACTTC
NA	TRBV28	NA	TRBJ2-7	CASSLRSDSPCEQYF	TGTGCCAGCAGTTTACGGAGTGACTCCCCCTGCGAGCAGTACTTC
NA	TRBV6-5	many	TRBJ2-1	CASSPTEGNSNEQFF	TGTGCCAGCAGTCCAACCGAGGGGAATAGCAATGAGCAGTTCTTC
NA	TRBV4-1	few	TRBJ2-1	CASSQATEQFF	TGCGCCAGCAGCCAAGCAACCGAGCAGTTCTTC
TRBD1	TRBV12-3/TRBV12-4	NA	TRBJ1-2	CASNTAGGAPYGYTF	TGTGCCAGCAACACCGCAGGGGGGGCCCCCTATGGCTACACCTTC
TRBD1	TRBV5-6	few	TRBJ2-5	CASSQDRTGDGETQYF	TGTGCCAGCAGCCAAGACCGGACAGGGGATGGGGAGACCCAGTACTTC
NA	TRBV10-3	many	TRBJ1-1	CAISVAGPRTEAFF	TGTGCCATCAGTGTGGCAGGACCGAGGACTGAAGCTTTCTTT
NA	TRBV7-9	few	TRBJ2-1	CASSFTEGYNEQFF	TGTGCCAGCAGCTTTACCGAGGGGTACAATGAGCAGTTCTTC
NA	TRBV7-6	many	TRBJ1-4	CASSFGTAGSNEKLFF	TGTGCCAGCAGCTTTGGGACGGCCGGATCTAATGAAAAACTGTTTTTT
TRBD1	TRBV2	many	TRBJ1-2	CASSVGQGDGYTF	TGTGCCAGCAGTGTCGGACAGGGCGATGGCTACACCTTC
NA	TRBV20-1	once	TRBJ2-3	CSAPDLNLDADTQYF	TGCAGTGCCCCCGACCTAAACCTCGACGCAGATACGCAGTACTTT
TRBD1	TRBV10-3	many	TRBJ2-2	CATGTGQGTGELFF	TGTGCCACGGGGACAGGGCAAGGGACCGGGGAGCTGTTTTTT
NA	TRBV6-2/TRBV6-3	many	TRBJ2-7	CASSTSWDWVYEQYF	TGTGCCAGCAGTACGAGTTGGGACTGGGTCTACGAGCAGTACTTC
TRBD2	TRBV5-5	few	TRBJ2-6	CASRGGLISGANVLTF	TGTGCCAGCAGGGGGGGGTTGATATCTGGGGCCAACGTCCTGACTTTC
TRBD1	TRBV7-9	few	TRBJ1-4	CASSLGQGDLNEKLFF	TGTGCCAGCAGCTTGGGACAGGGGGACCTTAATGAAAAACTGTTTTTT
NA	TRBV4-1	many	TRBJ2-3	CASSQELTDTQYF	TGCGCCAGCAGCCAAGAACTGACAGATACGCAGTATTTT
NA	TRBV15	NA	TRBJ1-2	CATSRDRSGGNGYTF	TGTGCCACCAGCAGAGATCGATCCGGGGGCAATGGCTACACCTTC
NA	TRBV11-1	few	TRBJ2-1	CASSLGGYYNEQFF	TGTGCCAGCAGCTTAGGGGGGTATTACAATGAGCAGTTCTTC
NA	TRBV7-9	NA	TRBJ2-7	CASSLLGDEQCF	TGTGCCAGCAGCTTATTGGGCGACGAGCAGTGCTTC
NA	TRBV7-2	many	TRBJ2-5	CASSLGPGQETQYF	TGTGCCAGCAGCTTAGGCCCAGGGCAGGAGACCCAGTACTTC
NA	TRBV4-3	many	TRBJ1-6	CASSQVGEAYNSPLHF	TGCGCCAGCAGCCAAGTTGGGGAGGCCTATAATTCACCCCTCCACTTT
TRBD2	TRBV13	NA	TRBJ2-5	CASSLGLAGSQETQYF	TGTGCCAGCAGCTTAGGCCTAGCGGGGTCCCAAGAGACCCAGTACTTC
NA	TRBV6-2/TRBV6-3	many	TRBJ2-1	CASSQYGGAPYNEQFF	TGTGCCAGCAGTCAGTACGGGGGCGCCCCCTACAATGAGCAGTTCTTC
TRBD1	TRBV27	NA	TRBJ1-2	CASSLRTGGGYGYTF	TGTGCCAGCAGTCTAAGGACAGGGGGAGGTTATGGCTACACCTTC
NA	TRBV29-1	NA	TRBJ2-1	CSVGNNEQFF	TGCAGCGTTGGGAACAATGAGCAGTTCTTC
TRBD2	TRBV24-1	few	TRBJ2-7	CATSEGTSRTYEQYF	TGTGCCACCAGTGAAGGGACTAGCAGAACCTACGAGCAGTACTTC
NA	TRBV4-3	many	TRBJ2-1	CASSQEVGGREQFF	TGCGCCAGCAGCCAAGAAGTAGGGGGGCGTGAGCAGTTCTTC
NA	TRBV6-2/TRBV6-3	few	TRBJ2-5	CASSLSPPRNQETQYF	TGTGCCAGCAGTCTATCACCCCCGCGGAACCAAGAGACCCAGTACTTC
TRBD1	TRBV6-2/TRBV6-3	few	TRBJ2-7	CASSHSGQGAHEQYF	TGTGCCAGCAGTCATTCGGGACAGGGGGCCCACGAGCAGTACTTC
TRBD1	TRBV10-3	many	TRBJ2-7	CAISGDRGYEQYF	TGTGCCATCAGTGGTGACAGGGGGTACGAGCAGTACTTC
NA	TRBV19	few	TRBJ2-2	CASSTKPNTVIGTGELFF	TGTGCCAGTAGTACGAAACCAAACACCGTCATCGGGACCGGGGAGCTGTTTTTT
NA	TRBV24-1	many	TRBJ2-2	CATSDARTENTGELFF	TGTGCCACCAGTGATGCCAGGACAGAGAACACCGGGGAGCTGTTTTTT
TRBD1	TRBV7-9	many	TRBJ1-1	CASSSQDRGPEAFF	TGTGCCAGCAGCTCTCAAGACAGGGGCCCTGAAGCTTTCTTT